Listed below are T cell receptor beta chains from one sample, sequenced in a study of cytomegalovirus exposure and HLA in healthy donors. Profiled with immunoSEQ multiplex PCR; TCRdb holds only in-frame clones, not every one. This table has fewer than 150,000 clones, roughly four fifths appearing once. The source material was PBMCs. The receptors shown here come from a middle-aged man in good health and CMV-seropositive. CDR3s include the opening cysteine and the closing phenylalanine or tryptophan. The D gene is left open where the match is weak. Some rows mark clone size as missing; the rest say once, few, many or name a class of expanded clone.

>TRBD1|TRBV11-2|-|TRBJ2-2|15
TGTGCCAGCAAACTGGGACAGGTTAACACCGGGGAGCTGTTTTTT
CASKLGQVNTGELFF
>TRBD2|TRBV4-2|-|TRBJ2-7|15
TGTGCCAGCAGCTCGACTAGCGGGAGTTCATACGAGCAGTACTTC
CASSSTSGSSYEQYF
>TRBD1|TRBV5-4|-|TRBJ2-5|13
TGTGCCAGCAGCTGGACAGGCCAAGAGACCCAGTACTTC
CASSWTGQETQYF
>TRBD2|TRBV9|-|TRBJ2-7|14
TGTGCCAGCAGCGTAAGCGGGACCCCTTACGAGCAGTACTTC
CASSVSGTPYEQYF
>TRBD2|TRBV25-1|few|TRBJ2-5|15
TGTGCCAGCAGGCAGCGGGAGGGCCTCCAAGAGACCCAGTACTTC
CASRQREGLQETQYF
>TRBD1|TRBV12-5|-|TRBJ2-1|20
TGTGCTAGTGGTTTGGCCACAAAAGACAGGGCCGTTTCTACATACAATGAGCAGTTCTTC
CASGLATKDRAVSTYNEQFF
>-|TRBV7-2|-|TRBJ2-7|15
TGTGCCAGCAGCTCCCAGGGGCAGGGTGCTTACGAGCAGTACTTC
CASSSQGQGAYEQYF
>-|TRBV6-5|-|TRBJ2-1|14
TGTGCCAGCAGTTACTCGGGCGGGTGGAATGAGCAGTTCTTC
CASSYSGGWNEQFF
>-|TRBV2|-|TRBJ2-3|14
TGTGCCAGCAGTGGAAGGACTAGCACAGATACGCAGTATTTT
CASSGRTSTDTQYF
>TRBD1|TRBV4-1|-|TRBJ1-2|17
TGCGCCAGCAGCCGCCAACACGGTGCAGGACAGGTCTATGGCTACACCTTC
CASSRQHGAGQVYGYTF
>-|TRBV6-5|-|TRBJ1-2|14
TGTGCCAGCAGGTCGACTCAAGCTAACTATGGCTACACCTTC
CASRSTQANYGYTF
>-|TRBV19|-|TRBJ1-5|14
TGTGCCAGTAGTATAACAGGCCCCAATCAGCCCCAGCATTTT
CASSITGPNQPQHF
>TRBD1|TRBV11-2|-|TRBJ1-4|14
TGTGCCAGCAGCTTTTGGAGGGGGCGTGAAAAACTGTTTTTT
CASSFWRGREKLFF
>TRBD2|TRBV7-8|-|TRBJ2-5|13
TGTGCCAGCAGACTGGGACTACAAGAGACCCAGTACTTC
CASRLGLQETQYF
>TRBD1|TRBV7-9|once|TRBJ1-2|17
TGTGCCAGCAGCTGGAGGGACAGGGGAGCGGGAAACTATGGCTACACCTTC
CASSWRDRGAGNYGYTF
>-|TRBV7-8|-|TRBJ2-7|13
TGTGCCAGCAGTTCGTACAGGGTAGACGAGCAGTACTTC
CASSSYRVDEQYF
>-|TRBV6-4|-|TRBJ2-2|12
TGTGCCAGCAGTGATAATTCTGTGGAGCTGTTTTTT
CASSDNSVELFF
>TRBD1|TRBV13|-|TRBJ1-6|12
TGTGCCAGCAGCTTCGGACAGGGGCCCCTCCACTTT
CASSFGQGPLHF
>-|TRBV9|-|TRBJ1-4|14
TGTGCCAGCAGCCCAAGGGAGGCTAATGAAAAACTGTTTTTT
CASSPREANEKLFF
>TRBD1|TRBV30|-|TRBJ1-2|16
TGTGCCTGGAGGGGGGGGGACAGGGGATTTCAGGATGGCTACACCTTC
CAWRGGDRGFQDGYTF
>-|TRBV4-1|-|TRBJ1-6|14
TGCGCCAGCAGCCAAGAAGAGGGGAGGCTCGCCCTCCACTTT
CASSQEEGRLALHF
>TRBD2|TRBV29-1|-|TRBJ2-1|14
TGCAGCGTTGGACGGGGGGGCCCCTACAATGAGCAGTTCTTC
CSVGRGGPYNEQFF
>-|TRBV5-4|-|TRBJ2-1|14
TGTGCCAGCAGCTTTTACGCTAGTTCCAATGAGCAGTTCTTC
CASSFYASSNEQFF
>TRBD1|TRBV10-3|-|TRBJ1-3|16
TGTGCCATCAGTGAGTTCCGGGACAGGGCTGGAAACACCATATATTTT
CAISEFRDRAGNTIYF
>-|TRBV5-6|-|TRBJ1-5|14
TGTGCCAGCAGCTTGGTAGCAGGGGATCAGCCCCAGCATTTT
CASSLVAGDQPQHF
>TRBD1|TRBV15|once|TRBJ2-7|15
TGTGCCACCAGCAGAGTTGCCGGGACAGGATCCGAGCAGTACTTC
CATSRVAGTGSEQYF
>TRBD2|TRBV5-1|-|TRBJ2-5|18
TGCGCCAGCAGCTCAATACCCGGGACTAGCGGAGGGTCGGAGACCCAGTACTTC
CASSSIPGTSGGSETQYF
>TRBD1|TRBV10-3|-|TRBJ1-1|13
TGTGCCATCAGTGGGACAGGCAACACTGAAGCCTTCTTT
CAISGTGNTEAFF
>-|TRBV30|-|TRBJ2-2|15
TGTGCCTGGAGTAGGGGACACACGAACACCGGGGAGCTGTTTTTT
CAWSRGHTNTGELFF
>TRBD1|TRBV5-5|-|TRBJ1-5|15
TGTGCCAGCAGCCCGGACAGGGTTGATTTTCAGCCCCAGCATTTT
CASSPDRVDFQPQHF
>TRBD1|TRBV18|-|TRBJ2-2|16
TGTGCCAGCTCACCTACCAGAACAGGGGGTACCGGGGAGCTGTTTTTT
CASSPTRTGGTGELFF
>-|TRBV6-1|-|TRBJ1-3|14
TGTGCCAGCATAGACAGCCTCTCTGGAAACACCATATATTTT
CASIDSLSGNTIYF
>TRBD2|TRBV18|-|TRBJ2-3|16
TGTGCCAGCTCACCGAGGGGTAGCGGGGGCTCGGATACGCAGTATTTT
CASSPRGSGGSDTQYF
>-|TRBV19|once|TRBJ1-5|15
TGTGCCAGTACTCGACAACCAGGGGGCAATCAGCCCCAGCATTTT
CASTRQPGGNQPQHF
>-|TRBV10-3|-|TRBJ1-1|16
TGTGCCATCAGAGGACTTGGGGGGGCGGCGAACACTGAAGCTTTCTTT
CAIRGLGGAANTEAFF
>TRBD1|TRBV4-3|few|TRBJ1-2|16
TGCGCCAGCAGCCCCTCGCGGACAGGGCGAAACTATGGCTACACCTTC
CASSPSRTGRNYGYTF
>TRBD1|TRBV5-6|-|TRBJ1-3|15
TGTGCCAGCAGCTTCGGCAGGGGGTCTGGAAACACCATATATTTT
CASSFGRGSGNTIYF
>-|TRBV5-1|-|TRBJ2-1|16
TGCGCCAGCAGCCCGGAGGGTAGGAAGGTCTACAATGAGCAGTTCTTC
CASSPEGRKVYNEQFF
>-|TRBV21-1|once|TRBJ1-5|15
TGTGCCAGCAGCGTCCGGGACAGGGAAGATCAGCCCCAGCATTTT
CASSVRDREDQPQHF
>-|TRBV7-6|-|TRBJ2-3|16
TGTGCCAGCAGCTTAGCGGGTGCAGGCGGGGCAGATACGCAGTATTTT
CASSLAGAGGADTQYF
>TRBD1|TRBV7-8|-|TRBJ1-1|14
TGTGCCAGCAGCTTCACTGACAGGGTCGGTGAAGCTTTCTTT
CASSFTDRVGEAFF
>TRBD2|TRBV7-9|once|TRBJ2-2|16
TGTGCCAGCAGTCACCCGGGACTAGCGGGATCCGGGGAGCTGTTTTTT
CASSHPGLAGSGELFF
>-|TRBV19|-|TRBJ2-3|17
TGTGCCAGTAGTTTGCCCTCTAGCGCCTCTAGCACAGATACGCAGTATTTT
CASSLPSSASSTDTQYF
>-|TRBV5-1|-|TRBJ2-6|15
TGCGCCAGCAGCTTGCGACAGTTCGGGGCCAACGTCCTGACTTTC
CASSLRQFGANVLTF
>-|TRBV19|-|TRBJ1-5|17
TGTGCCAGTAGTAACGGACAGTCCTATGGTAGCAATCAACCCCAGCATTTT
CASSNGQSYGSNQPQHF
>-|TRBV19|-|TRBJ1-5|15
TGTGCCAGTAGTATGAGTTGGCAGGCTAATCAGCCCCAGCATTTT
CASSMSWQANQPQHF
>TRBD1|TRBV27|-|TRBJ1-2|16
TGTGCCAGCAGTTTTCTGAGACAGGGCGCTAACTATGGCTACACCTTC
CASSFLRQGANYGYTF
>TRBD2|TRBV6-6|few|TRBJ2-7|15
TGTGCCAGCAGTTACTCTAGCGGGAGCTCCTACGAGCAGTACTTC
CASSYSSGSSYEQYF
>-|TRBV7-8|-|TRBJ2-7|15
TGTGCCAGCAGTTTTCTTTTAGGGGCCAGAGGTGAGCAGTACTTC
CASSFLLGARGEQYF
>TRBD1|TRBV4-1|-|TRBJ1-2|15
TGCGCCAGCAGCCGAGGGACAGGGTTGACGTATGGCTACACCTTC
CASSRGTGLTYGYTF
>-|TRBV1|once|TRBJ2-7|16
TGCACCAGCAGCCAAGATCTGGCAGGGGTATCCTACGAGCAGTACTTC
CTSSQDLAGVSYEQYF
>-|TRBV25-1|-|TRBJ2-7|13
TGTGCCAGCAGTCTCGGGTGGGACTACGAGCAGTACTTC
CASSLGWDYEQYF
>-|TRBV19|-|TRBJ1-1|15
TGTGCCAGTAGTCAGTTCCAGGGGAAGGAGACTGAAGCTTTCTTT
CASSQFQGKETEAFF
>-|TRBV30|-|TRBJ2-1|13
TGTGCCTGGAGTCGAGTAGGGGGCAATGAGCAGTTCTTC
CAWSRVGGNEQFF
>-|TRBV5-5|-|TRBJ1-2|13
TGTGCCAGCAGCCCCAGGGATGACTATGGCTACACCTTC
CASSPRDDYGYTF
>TRBD2|TRBV10-3|-|TRBJ2-3|17
TGTGCCATCAGTGAGTCGAAAGCGGGGGGGCCGATAGATACGCAGTATTTT
CAISESKAGGPIDTQYF
>-|TRBV7-6|few|TRBJ2-2|18
TGTGCCAGCAACAATAAAAGGGGCCGACAGAGGAACACCGGGGAGCTGTTTTTT
CASNNKRGRQRNTGELFF
>-|TRBV9|-|TRBJ2-2|15
TGTGCCAGCAGCTCATGGGGCGGGGCCACCGGGGAGCTGTTTTTT
CASSSWGGATGELFF
>TRBD1|TRBV2|-|TRBJ1-1|17
TGTGCCAGCAGTGATAGGCAGGGGGCGGGACGGAACACTGAAGCTTTCTTT
CASSDRQGAGRNTEAFF
>-|TRBV5-1|few|TRBJ2-1|14
TGCGCCAGCAGCTTGGCAGGGACCTACAATGAGCAGTTCTTC
CASSLAGTYNEQFF